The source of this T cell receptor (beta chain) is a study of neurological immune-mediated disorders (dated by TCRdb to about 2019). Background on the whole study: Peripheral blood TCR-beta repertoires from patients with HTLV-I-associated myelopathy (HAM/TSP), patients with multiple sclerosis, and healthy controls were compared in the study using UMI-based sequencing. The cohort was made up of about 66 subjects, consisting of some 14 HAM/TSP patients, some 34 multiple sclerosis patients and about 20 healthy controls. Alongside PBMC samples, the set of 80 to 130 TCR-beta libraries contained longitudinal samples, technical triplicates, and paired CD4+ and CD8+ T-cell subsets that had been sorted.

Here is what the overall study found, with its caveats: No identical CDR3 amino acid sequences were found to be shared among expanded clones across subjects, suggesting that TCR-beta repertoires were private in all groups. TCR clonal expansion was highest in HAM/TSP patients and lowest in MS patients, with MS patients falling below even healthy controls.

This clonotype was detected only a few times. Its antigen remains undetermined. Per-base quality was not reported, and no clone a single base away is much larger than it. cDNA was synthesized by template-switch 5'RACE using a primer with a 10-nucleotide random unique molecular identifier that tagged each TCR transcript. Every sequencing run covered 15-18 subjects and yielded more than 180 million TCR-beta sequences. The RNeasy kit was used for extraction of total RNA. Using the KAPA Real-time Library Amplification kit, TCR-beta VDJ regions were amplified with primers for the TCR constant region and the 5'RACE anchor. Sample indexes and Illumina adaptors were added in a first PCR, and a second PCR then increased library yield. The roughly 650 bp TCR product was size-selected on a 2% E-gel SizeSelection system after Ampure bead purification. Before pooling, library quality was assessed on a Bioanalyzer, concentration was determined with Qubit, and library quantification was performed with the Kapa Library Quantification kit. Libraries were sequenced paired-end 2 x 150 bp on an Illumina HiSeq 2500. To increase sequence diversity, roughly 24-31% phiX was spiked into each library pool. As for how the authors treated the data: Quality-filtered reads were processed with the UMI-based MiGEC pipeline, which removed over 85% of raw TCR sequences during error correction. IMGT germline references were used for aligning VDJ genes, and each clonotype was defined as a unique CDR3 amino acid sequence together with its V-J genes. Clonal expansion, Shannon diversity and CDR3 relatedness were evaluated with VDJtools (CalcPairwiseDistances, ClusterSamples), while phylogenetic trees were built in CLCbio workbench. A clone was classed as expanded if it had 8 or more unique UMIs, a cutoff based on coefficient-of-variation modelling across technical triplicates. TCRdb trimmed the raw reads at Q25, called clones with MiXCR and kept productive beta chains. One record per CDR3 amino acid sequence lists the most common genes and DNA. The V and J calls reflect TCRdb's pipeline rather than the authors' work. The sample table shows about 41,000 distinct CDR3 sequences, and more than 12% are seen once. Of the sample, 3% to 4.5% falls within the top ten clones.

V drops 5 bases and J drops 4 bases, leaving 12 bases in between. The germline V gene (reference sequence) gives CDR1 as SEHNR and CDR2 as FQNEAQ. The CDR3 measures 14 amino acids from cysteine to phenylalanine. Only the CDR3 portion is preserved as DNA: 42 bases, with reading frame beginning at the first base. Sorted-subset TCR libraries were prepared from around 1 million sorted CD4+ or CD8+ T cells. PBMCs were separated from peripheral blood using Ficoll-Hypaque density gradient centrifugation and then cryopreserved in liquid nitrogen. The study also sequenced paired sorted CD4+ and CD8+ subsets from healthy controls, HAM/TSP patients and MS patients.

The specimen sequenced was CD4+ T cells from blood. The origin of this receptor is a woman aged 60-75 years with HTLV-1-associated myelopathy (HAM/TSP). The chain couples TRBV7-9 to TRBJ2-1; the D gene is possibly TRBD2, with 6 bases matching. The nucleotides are TGTGCCAGCAGCCGGGACTTACTATACAATGAGCAGTTCTTC. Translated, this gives CASSRDLLYNEQFF.